The sample holds one count of the clone carrying this TCR beta chain. Its antigen is undetermined. These data are taken from a study of T cell responses to AZD1222 COVID-19 vaccine. The study's findings and limits: Clonal diversity was possibly underestimated; the donors were predominantly white British and more often female. Among vaccine-associated CD4 TCRs, coverage spanned spike, with dominance at 160-218 and 743-854. Among those given AZD1222, only five or six were seropositive at baseline.

Clones were sequenced by immunoSEQ multiplex PCR, and TCRdb holds only the in-frame ones, with some missing. The sample includes tens of thousands of clones, nearly 90% of them seen just once. Germline V gene lookup returns CDR1 LNHDA and CDR2 SQIVND (reference sequence). J was trimmed by 9 bases and V by 5 bases; bases with no gene match: 7. The CDR3 has 14 residues. The chain combines TRBV19 with TRBJ2-1; TRBD1 matches 10 bases. The sample consisted of peripheral blood, taken 28 days after the second AZD1222 dose. This clonotype was obtained from an adult who received the AZD1222 COVID-19 vaccine. The CDR3: CASSVTGTGVEQFF. The DNA for the CDR3 is TGTGCCAGTAGTGTAACCGGGACAGGGGTTGAGCAGTTCTTC.